This is a list of T cell receptor beta chains from one sample in a study of OX40 agonist ivuxolimab in advanced cancers. Only in-frame clones appear in the TCRdb table, and some are missing; sequencing was by immunoSEQ multiplex PCR. The sample contains about 90,000 clones, roughly 90% of which appear only once. This sample comprised CD4+ or CD8+ T cells sorted from blood, obtained in a trial of the OX40 agonist ivuxolimab. All receptors come from an adult with an advanced solid tumor such as melanoma, head and neck, liver or kidney cancer. The CDR3 runs from the conserved cysteine through the conserved F or W. A D gene is named only where the DNA matches it firmly. Not every row has a clone size; where given, it reads once, few, many or a size class.

>TRBV5-4|TRBJ2-7|.|.
CASSLSVGSYEQYF
TGTGCCAGCAGCTTGTCGGTGGGCTCGTACGAGCAGTACTTC
>TRBV10-3|TRBJ2-5|.|.
CAISVFQWETQYF
TGTGCCATCAGTGTGTTTCAATGGGAGACCCAGTACTTC
>TRBV5-1|TRBJ1-2|.|.
CASSQQGLNYGYTF
TGCGCCAGCAGCCAGCAGGGGTTGAACTATGGCTACACCTTC
>TRBV7-2|TRBJ2-1|TRBD2|.
CASIQTSGIYNEQFF
TGTGCCAGCATCCAAACTAGCGGGATCTACAATGAGCAGTTCTTC
>TRBV7-9|TRBJ1-1|.|.
CASSTRGDVRKTEAFF
TGTGCCAGCAGCACCAGAGGGGATGTACGAAAGACTGAAGCTTTCTTT
>TRBV30|TRBJ1-6|.|.
CAWRNRVFNSPLHF
TGTGCCTGGAGAAACAGGGTTTTTAATTCACCCCTCCACTTT
>TRBV28|TRBJ2-1|.|.
CASSADGANEQFF
TGTGCCAGCAGCGCAGACGGAGCCAATGAGCAGTTCTTC
>TRBV11-2|TRBJ2-1|TRBD1|.
CASSRDRDGEQFF
TGTGCCAGCAGCCGGGACAGGGACGGTGAGCAGTTCTTC
>TRBV6-1|TRBJ2-7|.|.
CASTETVLKEQYF
TGTGCCAGCACCGAGACAGTCCTTAAGGAGCAGTACTTC
>TRBV27|TRBJ1-5|.|.
CARETQDQPQHF
TGTGCCAGGGAAACACAGGATCAGCCCCAGCATTTT
>TRBV7-3|TRBJ1-6|.|.
CASSSTNNSPLHF
TGTGCCAGCAGCTCAACTAATAATTCACCCCTCCACTTT
>TRBV6-4|TRBJ2-5|TRBD1|.
CASRSRDRGLETQYF
TGTGCCAGCAGGAGCCGGGACAGGGGTTTAGAGACCCAGTACTTC
>TRBV18|TRBJ2-7|TRBD1|once
CASSPGTGSVEQYF
TGTGCCAGCTCACCCGGGACAGGGAGCGTCGAGCAGTACTTC
>TRBV7-9|TRBJ2-5|.|.
CAGARRETQYF
TGTGCCGGAGCCCGAAGAGAGACCCAGTACTTC
>TRBV7-2|TRBJ2-7|.|.
CASSFGQSYEQYF
TGTGCCAGCAGCTTTGGGCAGAGCTACGAGCAGTACTTC
>TRBV4-3|TRBJ1-5|.|.
CASSHGIQGNQPQHF
TGCGCCAGCAGCCATGGGATTCAGGGGAATCAGCCCCAGCATTTT
>TRBV7-2|TRBJ2-7|.|.
CASSFDRWAYEQYF
TGTGCCAGCAGCTTTGACAGATGGGCCTACGAGCAGTACTTC
>TRBV2|TRBJ2-5|.|few
CASSENPSGQETQYF
TGTGCCAGCAGTGAAAACCCGTCCGGCCAAGAGACCCAGTACTTC
>TRBV28|TRBJ1-2|TRBD1|few
CASSGGAGNGYTF
TGTGCCAGCTCAGGGGGCGCGGGGAATGGCTACACCTTC
>TRBV27|TRBJ2-1|.|.
CASSSSLHNEQFF
TGTGCCAGCAGTTCGAGTCTACACAATGAGCAGTTCTTC
>TRBV6-6|TRBJ2-7|.|.
CASSYSDRGIDEQYF
TGTGCCAGCAGTTACAGTGACAGAGGGATCGACGAGCAGTACTTC
>TRBV7-2|TRBJ2-5|TRBD1|.
CASSRGQGETQYF
TGTGCCAGCAGCAGGGGACAGGGGGAGACCCAGTACTTC
>TRBV19|TRBJ2-2|TRBD1|once
CASSIEGRTGATGELFF
TGTGCCAGTAGTATAGAAGGGAGGACAGGGGCCACCGGGGAGCTGTTTTTT
>TRBV7-2|TRBJ1-6|TRBD1|.
CASSTQGMNSPLHF
TGTGCCAGCAGCACACAGGGGATGAATTCACCCCTCCACTTT
>TRBV5-1|TRBJ1-2|.|once
CASSLYAIDSNTF
TGCGCCAGCAGCTTGTACGCGATCGATTCGAACACCTTC
>TRBV28|TRBJ2-5|.|.
CASSLGGVQETQYF
TGTGCCAGCAGTTTAGGCGGGGTTCAAGAGACCCAGTACTTC
>TRBV7-2|TRBJ1-3|.|once
CASSSLVTGGNTIYF
TGTGCCAGCAGCTCCCTGGTCACCGGAGGAAACACCATATATTTT
>TRBV7-3|TRBJ2-1|TRBD1|.
CASSFGTGGDEQFF
TGTGCCAGCAGCTTCGGGACAGGGGGTGATGAGCAGTTCTTC
>TRBV6-1|TRBJ1-5|.|.
CASSESRGQPQHF
TGTGCCAGCAGTGAAAGCAGGGGTCAGCCCCAGCATTTT